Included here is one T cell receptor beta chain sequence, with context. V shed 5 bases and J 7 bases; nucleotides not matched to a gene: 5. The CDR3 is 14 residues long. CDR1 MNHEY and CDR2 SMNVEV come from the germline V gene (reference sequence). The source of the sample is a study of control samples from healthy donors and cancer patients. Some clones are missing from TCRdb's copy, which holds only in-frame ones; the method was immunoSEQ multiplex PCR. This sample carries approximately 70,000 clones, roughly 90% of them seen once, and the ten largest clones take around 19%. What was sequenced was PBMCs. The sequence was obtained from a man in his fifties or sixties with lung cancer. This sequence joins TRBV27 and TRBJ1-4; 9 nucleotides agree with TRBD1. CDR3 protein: CASSSGTGSEKLFF. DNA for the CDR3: TGTGCCAGCAGTAGCGGGACAGGGAGTGAAAAACTGTTTTTT.